Listed below are T cell receptor beta chains from one sample, sequenced in a study of technical replicates of blood from a few donors. The assay was immunoSEQ multiplex PCR, and TCRdb's table has in-frame clones only and misses some. This table has some 60,000 clones, around 87% appearing once. The sequencing input was PBMCs. The receptor source for this set is a human donor in good health. Some clones in this sample may be carry-over from other donors' samples. CDR3s include the opening cysteine and the closing phenylalanine or tryptophan. D genes are given only for firm matches. Size values are once, few and many counts, or a class for expanded clones, and some rows have none.

>TRBJ1-1|TRBV7-3|-|-
TGTGCCAGCAGCTTAACTCGGGTAACTGAAGCTTTCTTT
CASSLTRVTEAFF
>TRBJ1-2|TRBV4-1|-|-
TGCGCCAGCAGCCATTATCCCCTTACCCCCACAAACTATGGCTACACCTTC
CASSHYPLTPTNYGYTF
>TRBJ2-2|TRBV5-6|TRBD2|-
TGTGCCAGCAGCTTATCTGAGGCTAGCGGGGGGGTCTATGTCGGGGAGCTGTTTTTT
CASSLSEASGGVYVGELFF
>TRBJ2-3|TRBV4-1|TRBD1|-
TGCGCCAGCAGCCAAGTGACAGGGGACACAGATACGCAGTATTTT
CASSQVTGDTDTQYF
>TRBJ2-7|TRBV19|TRBD1|-
TGTGCCAGTAGTATAGCCGGGACAGGGGCCGGGGAGCAGTACTTC
CASSIAGTGAGEQYF
>TRBJ2-1|TRBV2|-|-
TGTGCCAGCCGCCGAGGTTCGGATGAGCAGTTCTTC
CASRRGSDEQFF
>TRBJ1-3|TRBV10-2|-|-
TGCGCCAGCAGTTCAGAACCCGGAAACACCATATATTTT
CASSSEPGNTIYF
>TRBJ2-3|TRBV6-5|-|-
TGTGCCAGCACCAACCTAGCTTACCCCACAGATACGCAGTATTTT
CASTNLAYPTDTQYF
>TRBJ1-6|TRBV7-2|-|-
TGTGCCAGCAGCTTAGCTGGGGGAGGGGGGAATAATTCACCCCTCCACTTT
CASSLAGGGGNNSPLHF
>TRBJ2-7|TRBV27|TRBD1|-
TGTGCCAGCAGTAGACAGGGGGCGTACGAGCAGTACTTC
CASSRQGAYEQYF
>TRBJ1-1|TRBV6-1|TRBD1|-
TGTGCCAGCAGTGACAGGGGGCTAACTGAAGCTTTCTTT
CASSDRGLTEAFF
>TRBJ2-2|TRBV18|-|-
TGTGCCAGCTCACCGAAGGGGACGAACACCGGGGAGCTGTTTTTT
CASSPKGTNTGELFF
>TRBJ1-4|TRBV5-1|-|-
TGCGCCAGCAGCCCGAGAGGGGGGGGCATCGGGACTAATGAAAAACTGTTTTTT
CASSPRGGGIGTNEKLFF
>TRBJ2-6|TRBV15|-|-
TGTGCCACCAGCCAAGCGAGGGACTCCGTCTCTGGGGCCAACGTCCTGACTTTC
CATSQARDSVSGANVLTF
>TRBJ2-7|TRBV4-3|TRBD2|-
TGCGCCAGCAGCCAACTAGCGGGAGACACCTACGAGCAGTACTTC
CASSQLAGDTYEQYF
>TRBJ2-2|TRBV7-9|-|-
TGTGCCAGCAGCTTAGGGCACACCACCGGGGAGCTGTTTTTT
CASSLGHTTGELFF
>TRBJ2-1|TRBV14|-|-
TGTGCCAGCAGCCGGGGGCTAGAGGATGAGCAGTTCTTC
CASSRGLEDEQFF
>TRBJ2-1|TRBV6-1|-|-
TGTGCCAGCAGTGAAGCGCTTCACAGGATTCGCAACAGTGAGCAGTTCTTC
CASSEALHRIRNSEQFF
>TRBJ2-7|TRBV12-5|TRBD1|-
TGTGCTAGTGGTTTGGCGGGACAGGGGTACGAGCAGTACTTC
CASGLAGQGYEQYF
>TRBJ2-7|TRBV11-1|-|-
TGTGCCAGCAGCCCACGTTTTAGGGGCAGGGGCGACGAGCAGTACTTC
CASSPRFRGRGDEQYF
>TRBJ1-1|TRBV7-2|TRBD1|-
TGTGCCAGCAGCGGCGGACAGGGCACTGAAGCTTTCTTT
CASSGGQGTEAFF
>TRBJ2-3|TRBV4-1|TRBD2|-
TGCGCCAGCAGCCGCCAGAGACTAGCGGGGACGGATACGCAGTATTTT
CASSRQRLAGTDTQYF
>TRBJ2-5|TRBV5-6|TRBD1|-
TGTGCCAGCAGCTTAGGGACAGGGCTACCAGAGACCCAGTACTTC
CASSLGTGLPETQYF
>TRBJ2-5|TRBV14|TRBD1|-
TGTGCCAGCCTTCTCCGACAGGGCCCAGCGGAGACCCAGTACTTC
CASLLRQGPAETQYF
>TRBJ2-1|TRBV11-2|TRBD2|-
TGTGCCAGCAGCTTAGGGCGGGAGAGTGAGCAGTTCTTC
CASSLGRESEQFF
>TRBJ1-5|TRBV18|TRBD1|-
TGTGCCAGCTCACCGAAGGACAGGGCCGGCAATCAGCCCCAGCATTTT
CASSPKDRAGNQPQHF
>TRBJ2-6|TRBV6-1|-|once
TGTGCCAGCAGTGAAGATGTTGGGGCGCTGTCTGGGGCCAACGTCCTGACTTTC
CASSEDVGALSGANVLTF
>TRBJ2-3|TRBV10-3|-|-
TGTGCCATCAGTGCCGAGGAGCGGACGCAGTATTTT
CAISAEERTQYF
>TRBJ2-7|TRBV5-5|TRBD1|-
TGTGCCAGCAGCTTGGCCCAGGGGGCGAGCTCCTACGAGCAGTACTTC
CASSLAQGASSYEQYF
>TRBJ1-5|TRBV4-1|-|-
TGCGCCAGCAGCCAAGCACAGGGGCCCCAGCATTTT
CASSQAQGPQHF
>TRBJ2-1|TRBV6-1|-|-
TGTGCCAGCAGTACCTCCGGGGAGGCTGGGGAGCAGTTCTTC
CASSTSGEAGEQFF
>TRBJ2-2|TRBV30|-|-
TGTGCCTGGAGTGGACTGAAGAACACCGGGGAGCTGTTTTTT
CAWSGLKNTGELFF
>TRBJ2-7|TRBV21-1|-|-
TGTGCCAGCAGCAAAGTTCTACAACTAGCGGGGGGCCCCTACGAGCAGTACTTC
CASSKVLQLAGGPYEQYF
>TRBJ2-2|TRBV7-9|-|-
TGTGCCGGGAACAGGGCGGTGTACGGGGAGCTGTTTTTT
CAGNRAVYGELFF
>TRBJ2-1|TRBV7-8|TRBD2|-
TGTGCCAGCAGCTTATCGGGCGGGGGGGCGAAGTACAATGAGCAGTTCTTC
CASSLSGGGAKYNEQFF
>TRBJ2-7|TRBV2|-|-
TGTGCCAGCAGGTCCCAACAGGGTAGTGTTGAGCAGTACTTC
CASRSQQGSVEQYF